This is a list of T cell receptor beta chains from one sample in a study of blood T cell repertoires in COVID-19. Here immunoSEQ multiplex PCR was the method, and the copy in TCRdb shows in-frame clones only, minus some. The sample includes around 210,000 clones, 70% to 90% of them seen just once. Sequencing input: peripheral blood. The receptors were sampled from a man over 45 with COVID-19, enrolled during active disease. Each CDR3 is given with its conserved first and last residue. A D gene is named only where the DNA matches it firmly. Expanded clones get a size class; other rows say once, few or many, or leave the size out.

d_gene: NA; j_gene: TRBJ1-2; abundance: NA; v_gene: TRBV6-6; CDR3aa: CASSDRQAHYGYTF; CDR3nt: TGTGCCAGCAGTGATAGACAGGCGCACTATGGCTACACCTTC
d_gene: TRBD1; j_gene: TRBJ2-2; abundance: NA; v_gene: TRBV28; CDR3aa: CASSWTGLGGELFF; CDR3nt: TGTGCCAGCAGTTGGACAGGGTTGGGCGGGGAGCTGTTTTTT
d_gene: NA; j_gene: TRBJ2-5; abundance: NA; v_gene: TRBV2; CDR3aa: CASRGEGTQYF; CDR3nt: TGTGCCAGCAGGGGAGAGGGGACCCAGTACTTC
d_gene: NA; j_gene: TRBJ1-2; abundance: NA; v_gene: TRBV19; CDR3aa: CASSIDLAGGYTF; CDR3nt: TGTGCCAGTAGTATAGATCTGGCAGGTGGCTACACCTTC
d_gene: TRBD1; j_gene: TRBJ1-1; abundance: NA; v_gene: TRBV19; CDR3aa: CASRPGQGRLTEAFF; CDR3nt: TGTGCCAGTAGACCGGGACAGGGGAGGCTCACTGAAGCTTTCTTT
d_gene: NA; j_gene: TRBJ2-3; abundance: NA; v_gene: TRBV6-5; CDR3aa: CASTQTRSSDTQYF; CDR3nt: TGTGCCAGCACCCAGACTAGGAGTTCAGATACGCAGTATTTT
d_gene: TRBD1; j_gene: TRBJ1-6; abundance: NA; v_gene: TRBV7-9; CDR3aa: CASSSRDRSSYNSPLHF; CDR3nt: TGTGCCAGCAGCTCCCGGGACAGGAGCTCCTATAATTCACCCCTCCACTTT
d_gene: TRBD1; j_gene: TRBJ1-2; abundance: NA; v_gene: TRBV15; CDR3aa: CATSRQGAYGYTF; CDR3nt: TGTGCCACCAGCAGACAGGGGGCTTATGGCTACACCTTC
d_gene: TRBD1; j_gene: TRBJ1-1; abundance: NA; v_gene: TRBV6-6; CDR3aa: CASRDRTGRTEAFF; CDR3nt: TGTGCCAGCAGAGACCGGACAGGGCGAACTGAAGCTTTCTTT
d_gene: TRBD2; j_gene: TRBJ2-4; abundance: NA; v_gene: TRBV3-1/TRBV3-2; CDR3aa: CASSPDGGTKNIQYF; CDR3nt: TGTGCCAGCAGCCCTGACGGGGGGACCAAAAACATTCAGTACTTC
d_gene: TRBD1; j_gene: TRBJ2-7; abundance: NA; v_gene: TRBV10-2; CDR3aa: CASRPGQGFYEQYF; CDR3nt: TGCGCCAGCAGACCGGGACAGGGGTTTTACGAGCAGTACTTC
d_gene: TRBD1; j_gene: TRBJ2-7; abundance: NA; v_gene: TRBV25-1; CDR3aa: CASSGNRGSYEQYF; CDR3nt: TGTGCCAGCAGTGGCAACAGGGGAAGTTACGAGCAGTACTTC
d_gene: NA; j_gene: TRBJ2-5; abundance: NA; v_gene: TRBV4-2; CDR3aa: CASSQVVEETQYF; CDR3nt: TGTGCCAGCAGCCAGGTAGTTGAAGAGACCCAGTACTTC
d_gene: NA; j_gene: TRBJ1-2; abundance: many; v_gene: TRBV20-1; CDR3aa: CSASFGGNSGYTF; CDR3nt: TGCAGTGCTAGTTTCGGGGGGAATTCTGGCTACACCTTC
d_gene: TRBD1; j_gene: TRBJ2-7; abundance: NA; v_gene: TRBV5-8; CDR3aa: CASSSSGQDGSYEQYF; CDR3nt: TGTGCCAGCAGCTCTTCTGGACAGGACGGTTCCTACGAGCAGTACTTC
d_gene: NA; j_gene: TRBJ2-1; abundance: NA; v_gene: TRBV2; CDR3aa: CASNPGLLNNEQFF; CDR3nt: TGTGCCAGCAATCCGGGACTCCTAAACAATGAGCAGTTCTTC
d_gene: TRBD1; j_gene: TRBJ1-2; abundance: NA; v_gene: TRBV11-3; CDR3aa: CASSLRNGPGQGRGYGYTF; CDR3nt: TGTGCCAGCAGCTTAAGGAATGGTCCAGGACAGGGGCGCGGATACGGCTACACCTTC
d_gene: TRBD1; j_gene: TRBJ2-1; abundance: NA; v_gene: TRBV6-5; CDR3aa: CASSLTGVEQFF; CDR3nt: TGTGCCAGCAGTTTAACAGGGGTTGAGCAGTTCTTC
d_gene: NA; j_gene: TRBJ2-5; abundance: NA; v_gene: TRBV6-6; CDR3aa: CASSYLGGAGETQYF; CDR3nt: TGTGCCAGCAGTTACTTAGGGGGGGCTGGGGAGACCCAGTACTTC
d_gene: NA; j_gene: TRBJ2-2; abundance: NA; v_gene: TRBV9; CDR3aa: CASSAGLLMKPGELFF; CDR3nt: TGTGCCAGCAGCGCCGGACTCCTCATGAAACCCGGGGAGCTGTTTTTT
d_gene: TRBD2; j_gene: TRBJ2-1; abundance: NA; v_gene: TRBV2; CDR3aa: CASSPLAGVHNEQFF; CDR3nt: TGTGCCAGCAGCCCCCTAGCGGGGGTCCACAATGAGCAGTTCTTC
d_gene: NA; j_gene: TRBJ1-3; abundance: NA; v_gene: TRBV6-5; CDR3aa: CASSPQGLGNTIYF; CDR3nt: TGTGCCAGCAGTCCCCAGGGGTTGGGAAACACCATATATTTT
d_gene: NA; j_gene: TRBJ2-7; abundance: NA; v_gene: TRBV11-2; CDR3aa: CASSPPRGAAYEQYF; CDR3nt: TGTGCCAGCAGCCCCCCCAGGGGAGCTGCCTACGAGCAGTACTTC
d_gene: NA; j_gene: TRBJ2-1; abundance: once; v_gene: TRBV5-1; CDR3aa: CASSWSSGLRVHNEQFF; CDR3nt: TGCGCCAGCAGCTGGTCTTCGGGACTCCGGGTCCATAATGAGCAGTTCTTC
d_gene: TRBD2; j_gene: TRBJ2-7; abundance: NA; v_gene: TRBV12-3/TRBV12-4; CDR3aa: CASRLAGVNEQYF; CDR3nt: TGTGCCAGCAGACTAGCGGGGGTGAACGAGCAGTACTTC
d_gene: NA; j_gene: TRBJ2-2; abundance: NA; v_gene: TRBV5-1; CDR3aa: CASSWVGVSAPGELFF; CDR3nt: TGCGCCAGCAGCTGGGTGGGAGTAAGTGCTCCCGGGGAGCTGTTTTTT
d_gene: NA; j_gene: TRBJ1-2; abundance: NA; v_gene: TRBV19; CDR3aa: CASSKQTNYGYTF; CDR3nt: TGTGCCAGTAGTAAACAGACTAACTATGGCTACACCTTC
d_gene: NA; j_gene: TRBJ2-2; abundance: NA; v_gene: TRBV5-1; CDR3aa: CASSFGQNTGELFF; CDR3nt: TGCGCCAGCAGCTTCGGTCAAAACACCGGGGAGCTGTTTTTT
d_gene: NA; j_gene: TRBJ1-5; abundance: NA; v_gene: TRBV11-2; CDR3aa: CASSPTQGVPQHF; CDR3nt: TGTGCCAGCAGCCCAACACAGGGTGTGCCCCAGCATTTT
d_gene: TRBD2; j_gene: TRBJ2-3; abundance: NA; v_gene: TRBV5-4; CDR3aa: CASSLDGLAGIDTQYF; CDR3nt: TGTGCCAGCAGCTTGGATGGACTAGCGGGTATTGATACGCAGTATTTT
d_gene: NA; j_gene: TRBJ2-1; abundance: many; v_gene: TRBV2; CDR3aa: CASSEDSSYNEQFF; CDR3nt: TGTGCCAGCAGTGAGGACAGTTCCTACAATGAGCAGTTCTTC
d_gene: TRBD2; j_gene: TRBJ2-5; abundance: NA; v_gene: TRBV6-6; CDR3aa: CASGTGGQETQYF; CDR3nt: TGTGCCAGCGGGACGGGGGGACAAGAGACCCAGTACTTC
d_gene: TRBD1; j_gene: TRBJ1-1; abundance: NA; v_gene: TRBV3-1/TRBV3-2; CDR3aa: CASSHSDLGGSGAFF; CDR3nt: TGTGCCAGCAGCCATTCTGATTTAGGGGGCTCGGGAGCTTTCTTT
d_gene: NA; j_gene: TRBJ2-2; abundance: NA; v_gene: TRBV11-2; CDR3aa: CASALLLYTGELFF; CDR3nt: TGTGCCAGCGCCCTGCTACTGTACACCGGGGAGCTGTTTTTT
d_gene: TRBD1; j_gene: TRBJ2-1; abundance: NA; v_gene: TRBV30; CDR3aa: CAWSQLGQGSGYNEQFF; CDR3nt: TGTGCCTGGAGCCAACTGGGACAGGGGTCTGGGTACAATGAGCAGTTCTTC
d_gene: NA; j_gene: TRBJ1-1; abundance: NA; v_gene: TRBV3-1/TRBV3-2; CDR3aa: CASSQGHDTEAFF; CDR3nt: TGTGCCAGCAGCCAAGGACACGACACTGAAGCTTTCTTT
d_gene: NA; j_gene: TRBJ2-1; abundance: once; v_gene: TRBV10-1; CDR3aa: CASSFHLNNEQFF; CDR3nt: TGCGCCAGCAGTTTTCACCTAAACAATGAGCAGTTCTTC
d_gene: TRBD2; j_gene: TRBJ2-3; abundance: NA; v_gene: TRBV5-1; CDR3aa: CASSPGSGGPPDTQYF; CDR3nt: TGCGCCAGCAGCCCCGGTAGCGGGGGGCCCCCCGATACGCAGTATTTT
d_gene: NA; j_gene: TRBJ2-2; abundance: NA; v_gene: TRBV28; CDR3aa: CASRGGGTGELFF; CDR3nt: TGTGCCAGCAGAGGGGGGGGTACCGGGGAGCTGTTTTTT
d_gene: TRBD2; j_gene: TRBJ2-5; abundance: NA; v_gene: TRBV25-1; CDR3aa: CASSELAGSQETQYF; CDR3nt: TGTGCCAGCAGTGAATTAGCGGGGTCCCAAGAGACCCAGTACTTC
d_gene: TRBD2; j_gene: TRBJ2-1; abundance: NA; v_gene: TRBV5-1; CDR3aa: CASSSDGGGPYNEQFF; CDR3nt: TGCGCCAGCAGCTCCGACGGGGGGGGACCTTACAATGAGCAGTTCTTC
d_gene: TRBD1; j_gene: TRBJ2-3; abundance: NA; v_gene: TRBV6-5; CDR3aa: CASSRGQGADTQYF; CDR3nt: TGTGCCAGCTCCCGAGGACAGGGCGCAGATACGCAGTATTTT
d_gene: NA; j_gene: TRBJ2-7; abundance: NA; v_gene: TRBV25-1; CDR3aa: CASRGPGRQYF; CDR3nt: TGTGCCAGCAGGGGCCCAGGGCGGCAGTACTTC
d_gene: NA; j_gene: TRBJ2-7; abundance: NA; v_gene: TRBV5-5; CDR3aa: CASSPGQTYEQYF; CDR3nt: TGTGCCAGCAGCCCGGGACAAACCTACGAGCAGTACTTC
d_gene: NA; j_gene: TRBJ2-6; abundance: NA; v_gene: TRBV29-1; CDR3aa: CSVGGRANVLTF; CDR3nt: TGCAGCGTCGGAGGGAGGGCCAACGTCCTGACTTTC
d_gene: TRBD2; j_gene: TRBJ2-5; abundance: NA; v_gene: TRBV5-4; CDR3aa: CASSLSGGIQETQYF; CDR3nt: TGTGCCAGCAGCCTCAGCGGGGGCATCCAAGAGACCCAGTACTTC
d_gene: TRBD2; j_gene: TRBJ2-5; abundance: NA; v_gene: TRBV3-1/TRBV3-2; CDR3aa: CASNGLAGGGKYQETQYF; CDR3nt: TGTGCCAGCAACGGACTAGCGGGGGGCGGGAAGTACCAAGAGACCCAGTACTTC
d_gene: TRBD2; j_gene: TRBJ2-7; abundance: NA; v_gene: TRBV5-4; CDR3aa: CASSNGTSGGVDEQYF; CDR3nt: TGTGCCAGCAGCAACGGGACTAGCGGGGGGGTCGACGAGCAGTACTTC
d_gene: NA; j_gene: TRBJ2-7; abundance: NA; v_gene: TRBV9; CDR3aa: CASSQGNGGYEQYF; CDR3nt: TGTGCCAGCAGCCAGGGGAACGGGGGGTACGAGCAGTACTTC
d_gene: TRBD2; j_gene: TRBJ2-4; abundance: few; v_gene: TRBV30; CDR3aa: CAWRGQAGGPHIQYF; CDR3nt: TGTGCCTGGAGAGGTCAAGCGGGGGGGCCCCACATTCAGTACTTC
d_gene: NA; j_gene: TRBJ1-1; abundance: NA; v_gene: TRBV5-1; CDR3aa: CASSSLVDSEAFF; CDR3nt: TGCGCCAGCAGCTCTCTAGTAGACAGTGAAGCTTTCTTT
d_gene: NA; j_gene: TRBJ2-3; abundance: NA; v_gene: TRBV5-1; CDR3aa: CASSPTRGHLTDTQYF; CDR3nt: TGCGCCAGCAGCCCGACCCGCGGACACCTCACAGATACGCAGTATTTT
d_gene: TRBD1; j_gene: TRBJ2-7; abundance: NA; v_gene: TRBV6-5; CDR3aa: CASTFTGGDEQYF; CDR3nt: TGTGCCAGCACCTTTACAGGGGGCGACGAGCAGTACTTC